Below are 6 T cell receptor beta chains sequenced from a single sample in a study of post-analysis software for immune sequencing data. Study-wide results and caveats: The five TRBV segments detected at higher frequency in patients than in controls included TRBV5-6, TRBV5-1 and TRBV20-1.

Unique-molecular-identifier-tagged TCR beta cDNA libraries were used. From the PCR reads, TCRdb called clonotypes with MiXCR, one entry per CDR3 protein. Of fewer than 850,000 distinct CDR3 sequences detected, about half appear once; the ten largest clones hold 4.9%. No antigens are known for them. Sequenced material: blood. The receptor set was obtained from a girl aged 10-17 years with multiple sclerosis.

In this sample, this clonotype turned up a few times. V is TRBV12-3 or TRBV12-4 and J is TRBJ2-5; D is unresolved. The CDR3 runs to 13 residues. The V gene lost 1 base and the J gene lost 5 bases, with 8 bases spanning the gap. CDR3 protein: CASSLGVSETQYF. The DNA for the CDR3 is TGTGCCAGCAGTTTAGGGGTTTCTGAGACCCAGTACTTC.

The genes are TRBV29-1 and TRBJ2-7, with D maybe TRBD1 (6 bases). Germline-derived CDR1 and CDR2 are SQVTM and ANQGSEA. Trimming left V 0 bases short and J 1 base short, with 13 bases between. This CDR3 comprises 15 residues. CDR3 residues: CSVEDQTGFSYEQYF. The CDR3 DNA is TGCAGCGTTGAAGATCAAACAGGGTTTTCCTACGAGCAGTACTTC.

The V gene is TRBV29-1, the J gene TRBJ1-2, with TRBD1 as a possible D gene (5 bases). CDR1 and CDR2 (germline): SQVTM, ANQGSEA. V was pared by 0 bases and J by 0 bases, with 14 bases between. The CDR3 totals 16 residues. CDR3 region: CSVEDPGQTSNYGYTF. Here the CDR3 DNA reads TGCAGCGTTGAAGATCCGGGGCAGACATCTAACTATGGCTACACCTTC. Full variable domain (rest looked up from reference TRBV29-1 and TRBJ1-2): SAVISQKPSRDICQRGTSLTIQCQVDSQVTMMFWYRQQPGQSLTLIATANQGSEATYESGFVIDKFPISRPNLTFSTLTVSNMSPEDSSIYLCSVEDPGQTSNYGYTFGSGTRLTVV.

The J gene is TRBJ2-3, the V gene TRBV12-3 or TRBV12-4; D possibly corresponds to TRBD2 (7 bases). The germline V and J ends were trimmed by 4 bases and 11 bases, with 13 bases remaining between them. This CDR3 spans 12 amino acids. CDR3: CASSSGAGEQYF. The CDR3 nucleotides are TGTGCCAGCAGTTCAGGGGCGGGAGAGCAGTATTTT.

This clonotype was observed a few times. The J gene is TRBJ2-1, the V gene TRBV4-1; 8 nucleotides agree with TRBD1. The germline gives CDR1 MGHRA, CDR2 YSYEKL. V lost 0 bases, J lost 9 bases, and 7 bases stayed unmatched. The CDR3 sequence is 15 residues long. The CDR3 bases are TGCGCCAGCAGCCAAGACAGGGGGCGCATGGGTGAGCAGTTCTTC. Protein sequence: CASSQDRGRMGEQFF.

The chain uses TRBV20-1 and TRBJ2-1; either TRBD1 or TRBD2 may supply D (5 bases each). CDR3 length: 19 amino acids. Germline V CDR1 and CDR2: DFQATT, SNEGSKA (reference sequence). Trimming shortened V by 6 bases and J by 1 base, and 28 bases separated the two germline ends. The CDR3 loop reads CSAKSTVEEKTSSYNEQFF. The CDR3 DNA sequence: TGCAGTGCCAAGTCGACAGTGGAGGAGAAGACGAGTTCCTACAATGAGCAGTTCTTC.